These 16 T cell receptor beta chains were all obtained from the same sample, sequenced in a study of blood T cell repertoires in COVID-19. Here immunoSEQ multiplex PCR was the method, and the copy in TCRdb shows in-frame clones only, minus some. This table has about 81,000 clones, approximately 90% appearing once. The source material was peripheral blood. These TCRs come from a man in his sixties or seventies with active or convalescent COVID-19.

The chain carries TRBV28 and TRBJ2-1, with 7 nucleotides matching TRBD1. The V segment lost 3 bases and the J segment 13 bases; nucleotides outside the gene matches: 6. Germline V lookup: CDR1 MDHEN, CDR2 SYDVKM. This CDR3 contains 12 residues. The chain's CDR3 is CASSLKWDSQFF. DNA of the CDR3: TGTGCCAGCAGTTTGAAGTGGGACAGCCAGTTCTTC.

The rearrangement uses TRBV10-3 and TRBJ1-6; D is undetermined. CDR3 size: 14 residues. The V gene's germline CDR1 is ENHRY and CDR2 SYGVKD. V was cut by 2 bases and J by 10 bases, with 12 bases left in between. CDR3 coding DNA: TGTGCCATCAGTGAGGTACTCCAGGCCTCACCCCTCCACTTT. Translating gives CAISEVLQASPLHF.

The gene calls are TRBV2 and TRBJ2-1, with D hard to call. The CDR3 is 14 residues long. V lost 6 bases and J 9 bases, leaving 18 bases between the germline ends. Germline V CDR1 and CDR2: SNHLY, FYNNEI. The CDR3 spells CASRISEHYGEQFF. CDR3 coding DNA: TGTGCCAGCAGAATAAGCGAGCACTACGGTGAGCAGTTCTTC.

This clone was recorded only once. The rearrangement uses TRBV18 and TRBJ2-1; TRBD1 matches 9 bases. The CDR3 length is 15 residues. Germline V gene lookup returns CDR1 KGHSH and CDR2 LQKENI. V trimming: 3 bases; J trimming: 10 bases; junction bases outside the gene matches: 10. This chain's CDR3 is CASSPPGTGHQEQFF. Written as DNA, the CDR3 is TGTGCCAGCTCACCGCCCGGGACAGGGCATCAGGAGCAGTTCTTC.

In its sample, this clone was seen once. V usage is TRBV11-2 and J usage is TRBJ2-7; TRBD2 agrees at 9 bases. Germline V gene sequence: CDR1 SGHAT, CDR2 FQNNGV. With 4 bases clipped from V and 4 bases from J, the junction kept 5 bases outside the gene matches. CDR3 size: 14 residues. The chain's CDR3 is CASSWPGLAYEQYF. CDR3 coding DNA: TGTGCCAGCAGCTGGCCGGGACTAGCTTACGAGCAGTACTTC.

The rearrangement links TRBV19 to TRBJ1-5; 11 bases align to TRBD1. With 1 base clipped from V and 7 bases from J, the junction kept 6 bases outside the gene matches. The CDR3 has 16 residues. From germline, CDR1 is LNHDA and CDR2 SQIVND (reference sequence). CDR3 protein: CASSIGRTGGGQPQHF. The CDR3 DNA sequence: TGTGCCAGTAGTATAGGAAGGACAGGGGGCGGGCAGCCCCAGCATTTT. Full variable domain (outside the CDR3, taken from reference TRBV19 and TRBJ1-5): DGGITQSPKYLFRKEGQNVTLSCEQNLNHDAMYWYRQDPGQGLRLIYYSQIVNDFQKGDIAEGYSVSREKKESFPLTVTSAQKNPTAFYLCASSIGRTGGGQPQHFGDGTRLSIL.

The chain joins TRBV2 to TRBJ2-1, with D hard to call. Per germline, CDR1 SNHLY and CDR2 FYNNEI. Trimming shortened V by 8 bases and J by 5 bases, and 16 bases separated the two germline ends. The CDR3 contains 14 residues. This CDR3 reads CASQRLGNHNEQFF. In DNA form, the CDR3 reads TGTGCCAGCCAAAGACTGGGTAATCACAATGAGCAGTTCTTC. Drawing the rest from reference TRBV2 and TRBJ2-1, the complete variable domain is EPEVTQTPSHQVTQMGQEVILRCVPISNHLYFYWYRQILGQKVEFLVSFYNNEISEKSEIFDDQFSVERPDGSNFTLKIRSTKLEDSAMYFCASQRLGNHNEQFFGPGTRLTVL.

The gene calls are TRBV29-1 and TRBJ1-2; tentative D call: TRBD1 (5 bases). There are 12 residues in the CDR3. The V gene's germline CDR1 is SQVTM and CDR2 ANQGSEA. With 5 bases removed from V and 8 bases from J, the gap between germline ends came to 15 bases. CDR3 protein: CSVSVQGEGYTF. CDR3 coding DNA: TGCAGCGTTTCCGTTCAGGGTGAAGGCTACACCTTC.

The sample holds one count of this clone. This sequence joins TRBV7-9 and TRBJ2-1; possible D gene TRBD2, 6 bases. V dropped 2 bases and J dropped 12 bases, with 20 bases sitting between them. Germline loops: CDR1 SEHNR, CDR2 FQNEAQ (reference sequence). This CDR3 has 15 residues. The CDR3 nucleotides read TGTGCCAGCAGCTTAAGTGGAGGGACCGTGATTGGGCAGTTCTTC. Its translation is CASSLSGGTVIGQFF.

The chain links TRBV19 to TRBJ1-2; D gene ambiguous. Trimming removed 3 bases at V and 8 bases at J, with 10 bases between. Germline values: CDR1 LNHDA, CDR2 SQIVND (reference sequence). CDR3 length: 12 amino acids. The CDR3 nucleotides are TGTGCCAGTAGTATTGGTGCGCTGGGCTACACCTTC. Translated, it gives CASSIGALGYTF.

V and J are TRBV6-6 and TRBJ2-5; perhaps TRBD1 as D (6 bases). The V gene's germline CDR1 is MNHNY and CDR2 SVGAGI (reference sequence). V lost 0 bases and J lost 5, with 10 bases in between. The CDR3 contains 14 residues. CDR3 sequence: CASSYSGARETQYF. CDR3 DNA sequence: TGTGCCAGCAGTTACTCGGGGGCGCGGGAGACCCAGTACTTC.

V gene TRBV7-2 combines with J gene TRBJ2-1; 13 positions match TRBD2. Germline CDR1 and CDR2: SGHTA and FQGNSA. This CDR3 comprises 19 residues. J gave up 0 bases and V 1 base, and 6 bases lay outside the gene matches. DNA for the CDR3: TGTGCCAGCAGCTTAGTAGGGACTAGCGGGGCGAGCTCCTACAATGAGCAGTTCTTC. This sequence encodes CASSLVGTSGASSYNEQFF.

The V gene is TRBV7-2, the J gene TRBJ1-2, with D tentatively TRBD1 (6 bases). CDR1 is SGHTA and CDR2 is FQGNSA in the germline V gene. The CDR3 totals 14 residues. The V and J ends lost 2 bases and 8 bases respectively, with 15 bases between them. The CDR3 sequence: CASSLNRASRGYTF. The CDR3 DNA sequence: TGTGCCAGCAGCTTAAACAGGGCCTCGAGGGGCTACACCTTC.

This rearrangement joins TRBV27 to TRBJ2-1, with 11 bases aligning to TRBD1. This CDR3 contains 14 residues. The V gene's germline CDR1 is MNHEY and CDR2 SMNVEV (reference sequence). V lost 5 bases and J lost 9; bases outside the gene matches: 6. The CDR3 nucleotides are TGTGCCAGCAGTAGAGGACAGGGGGCTGCTGAGCAGTTCTTC. Protein product: CASSRGQGAAEQFF.

The chain links TRBV7-2 to TRBJ1-2; 8 bases line up with TRBD1. J was trimmed by 4 bases and V by 2 bases; bases with no gene match: 3. Germline-derived CDR1 and CDR2 are SGHTA and FQGNSA. The CDR3 spans 14 residues. CDR3 region: CASSLRQGSYGYTF. The CDR3 nucleotides are TGTGCCAGCAGCTTACGACAGGGGTCCTATGGCTACACCTTC.

The genes are TRBV28 and TRBJ2-7; TRBD1 agrees at 9 bases. With V trimmed by 10 bases and J by 4 bases, 8 bases remained unmatched. The CDR3 has 13 residues. Germline V gene sequence: CDR1 MDHEN, CDR2 SYDVKM. CDR3 amino acids: CATITGTGYEQYF. CDR3 DNA: TGTGCCACTATTACCGGGACAGGGTACGAGCAGTACTTC.